Presented here are 5 T cell receptor beta chains from one specimen sequenced in a study of blood T cells in healthy people across ages. Combining a sample-barcoded 5' primer with a J-beta primer mix, a second PCR ran for roughly 7 to 12 cycles. TCRdb processed the 5' RACE reads anew with MiXCR; each CDR3 protein has one entry. The data contain 980,000 or so distinct CDR3 sequences, around 46% of them singletons. The sequencing sample was made of blood. These receptors came from a man younger than 40 in good health.

This clonotype was recorded a few times. The V gene is TRBV5-1, the J gene TRBJ1-4; TRBD1 might be the D (5 bases). Trimming pared 4 bases from V and 0 bases from J, leaving 7 bases between. Germline values: CDR1 SGHRS, CDR2 YFSETQ. The CDR3 sequence is 14 residues long. The CDR3 DNA reads as TGCGCCAGCAGCGGGGGTTCAACTAATGAAAAACTGTTTTTT. Translated: CASSGGSTNEKLFF.

This clonotype was seen more than once but under ten times. The chain is built from TRBV15 and TRBJ2-1; D perhaps matches TRBD2 (6 bases). Germline V gene data show CDR1 as LNHNV and CDR2 as YYDKDF (reference sequence). This CDR3 has 15 amino acids. Trimming pared 0 bases from V and 6 bases from J, leaving 12 bases between. The CDR3 nucleotides are TGTGCCACCAGCAGAGAATCTAGCGCCTCCAATGAGCAGTTCTTC. This encodes CATSRESSASNEQFF.

A few counts support this clonotype. V gene TRBV20-1 combines with J gene TRBJ2-6, with 9 nucleotides matching TRBD2. The trim removed 4 bases at V and 8 bases at J, leaving 6 bases unmatched. This CDR3 comprises 14 residues. Per germline, CDR1 DFQATT and CDR2 SNEGSKA (reference sequence). The CDR3 nucleotides are TGCAGTGCTACCGGGACTAGCATCCCCAACGTCCTGACTTTC. Its protein is CSATGTSIPNVLTF.

This clonotype has a single count. This chain connects TRBV7-8 to TRBJ2-7; D is unresolved. V gave up 4 bases and J gave up 2 bases, with 15 bases separating them. Per the germline V gene, CDR1 is SGHVS and CDR2 is FQNEAQ. There are 15 residues in the CDR3. The CDR3 protein is CASSSTRSSPYEQYF. The CDR3 nucleotides read TGTGCCAGCAGCTCCACCCGGTCGAGTCCCTACGAGCAGTACTTC.

This clonotype was detected ten times or more. The rearrangement uses TRBV25-1 and TRBJ2-7; D is unresolved. Looked up from germline, CDR1 is MGHDK and CDR2 is SYGVNS. Between the trimmed V and J ends, which lost 8 bases and 3 bases, there was a span of 8 bases. This CDR3 contains 11 residues. The CDR3 loop reads CASLDGYEQYF. CDR3 in DNA: TGTGCCAGCTTGGACGGCTACGAGCAGTACTTC.